This T cell receptor (beta chain) stems from a study of T-cell memory formation after mild COVID-19. Constant-segment primers were used for 5'RACE, and the resulting TCR alpha and TCR beta cDNA libraries carried sample barcodes and UMIs. TCRdb re-analysed the 5' RACE reads in MiXCR, keeping a single row per CDR3 protein. This repertoire shows some 150,000 distinct CDR3 sequences, about 19% found once; its top ten account for over 2%. CDR3 length equals 20 residues. Germline V CDR1 and CDR2: SGHVS, FQNEAQ. V gave up 4 bases and J gave up 2 bases; unmatched junction bases: 18. This clonotype appeared a few times.

Sequencing was carried out using PBMCs or a T cell subset sorted from them (not recorded which). This TCR was sampled from an adult woman who had mild COVID-19 (a few samples of this study predate the infection). Cell type and time point are not known. The chain couples TRBV7-8 to TRBJ2-2; 8 nucleotides match TRBD2. The CDR3 protein is CASSSLTSALLAANTGELFF. The CDR3 nucleotides are TGTGCCAGCAGCTCGTTGACGTCGGCCTTACTAGCGGCAAACACCGGGGAGCTGTTTTTT.